The text below deals with one T cell receptor (beta chain). The antigen is not known. The sample is drawn from a study of T cell responses to AZD1222 COVID-19 vaccine. Study-wide results and caveats: AZD1222 recipients seropositive at baseline numbered only six. Without day 14 samples, only post-peak T cell repertoires were studied. Donor demographics were predominantly white British with a female majority; clonal diversity may be underestimated.

This CDR3 region has 16 residues. Trimming shortened V by 5 bases and J by 2 bases, and 19 bases separated the two germline ends. Germline CDR1 and CDR2: SGHAT and FQNNGV. TCRdb's copy holds only in-frame clones and misses some; the assay was immunoSEQ multiplex PCR. The sample includes more than 45,000 clones, about four fifths of them seen just once. This receptor was obtained from an adult in good health. Sample: peripheral blood, taken on day 0 of AZD1222 vaccination. This chain connects TRBV11-2 to TRBJ2-7; tentatively, D is TRBD2 (6 bases). The DNA of the CDR3 is TGTGCCAGCAGCATCGGGGGTAACCCAATACCCTACGAGCAGTACTTC. Translated, it gives CASSIGGNPIPYEQYF.